This entry lists 15 T cell receptor beta chains sequenced from one sample in a study of shared clonotypes between healthy human individuals. The data were produced by immunoSEQ multiplex PCR, yet TCRdb's version contains in-frame clones alone and is incomplete. The sample comprises more than 400,000 clones, around 96% of which are singletons, and roughly 0.06% rests with the top ten. Sequenced material: naive CD4+ T cells sorted from blood. The subset: CD45RA+ positively selected. The origin of the receptors is a woman in her 30s in good health.

The genes are TRBV19 and TRBJ1-3; tentative D call: TRBD1 (5 bases). Germline CDR1 and CDR2: LNHDA and SQIVND (reference sequence). This CDR3 is built from 14 residues. V dropped 6 bases and J dropped 2 bases, with 11 bases sitting between them. The CDR3 DNA sequence: TGTGCCAGTAGCCGGGGACTAACTGGAAACACCATATATTTT. This sequence encodes CASSRGLTGNTIYF.

The chain joins TRBV7-9 to TRBJ1-4, with D perhaps TRBD1 (6 bases). The germline V gene has CDR1 SEHNR and CDR2 FQNEAQ (reference sequence). Trimming took 1 base from V and 7 from J, leaving 13 bases between them. There are 15 residues in the CDR3. The CDR3 loop is CASSLDLGAGEKLFF. DNA of the CDR3: TGTGCCAGCAGCTTAGATTTGGGGGCTGGTGAAAAACTGTTTTTT.

This clone was observed once. Distinct nucleotide sequences in the sample also encode this CDR3. The chain couples TRBV7-9 to TRBJ2-6, with D possibly TRBD1 on 5 matching bases. The germline V and J ends were trimmed by 2 bases and 0 bases, with 5 bases remaining between them. The CDR3 consists of 15 residues. Germline lookup yields CDR1 SEHNR and CDR2 FQNEAQ (reference sequence). The CDR3 bases are TGTGCCAGCAGCTTAACAGGCTCTGGGGCCAACGTCCTGACTTTC. Protein sequence: CASSLTGSGANVLTF.

The V call is TRBV5-5, the J call TRBJ1-1; weak D call: TRBD1 (5 bases). The V gene's germline CDR1 is SGHKS and CDR2 YYEKEE (reference sequence). V was cut by 1 base and J by 0 bases, with 10 bases left in between. The CDR3 contains 15 residues. The CDR3 DNA follows: TGTGCCAGCAGCTTGCATGGGACGGTGAACACTGAAGCTTTCTTT. Translating it yields CASSLHGTVNTEAFF.

A note on this clone: Other DNA sequences in this specimen translate into the identical CDR3. The CDR3 region has the DNA TGTGCCAGCAGTCTCTCCCGGGAGGAGACCCAGTACTTC. Translation gives CASSLSREETQYF. The V and J genes are TRBV27 and TRBJ2-5; D is perhaps TRBD2 (6 bases). Trimming cost V 5 bases and J 5 bases, with 12 bases left between them. This CDR3 contains 13 residues. CDR1 and CDR2 from the germline V gene are MNHEY and SMNVEV (reference sequence).

This clone was seen only once. This chain joins TRBV9 and TRBJ2-2, with D possibly matching TRBD2 (6 bases). Per the germline V gene, CDR1 is SGDLS and CDR2 is YYNGEE. V lost 1 base to trimming and J lost 1 base, with 8 bases between them. There are 15 residues in the CDR3. CDR3: CASSVRTKNTGELFF. CDR3 coding DNA: TGTGCCAGCAGCGTAAGGACTAAGAACACCGGGGAGCTGTTTTTT. The full variable domain, completed using reference TRBV9 and TRBJ2-2, is DSGVTQTPKHLITATGQRVTLRCSPRSGDLSVYWYQQSLDQGLQFLIQYYNGEERAKGNILERFSAQQFPDLHSELNLSSLELGDSALYFCASSVRTKNTGELFFGEGSRLTVL.

The rearrangement links TRBV5-8 to TRBJ1-5; TRBD1 matches 12 bases. With V trimmed by 2 bases and J by 1 base, 4 bases remained unmatched. Germline lookup yields CDR1 SGHTS and CDR2 YDEGEE. The CDR3 has 17 amino acids. The CDR3 nucleotides are TGTGCCAGCAGCTTCGGGACAGGGGGCATCAGCAATCAGCCCCAGCATTTT. The encoded protein is CASSFGTGGISNQPQHF.

This rearrangement joins TRBV27 to TRBJ2-5; 11 bases align to TRBD2. With V trimmed by 5 bases and J by 7 bases, 12 bases remained unmatched. The CDR3 length is 16 residues. Germline-derived CDR1 and CDR2 are MNHEY and SMNVEV (reference sequence). CDR3 region: CASSPGTSGNGMTQYF. CDR3 bases: TGTGCCAGCAGTCCAGGGACTAGCGGTAATGGAATGACCCAGTACTTC.

J is TRBJ2-5 and V is TRBV11-1; D is perhaps TRBD2 (6 bases). The CDR3 length is 16 residues. V lost 3 bases and J 2 bases, leaving 16 bases between the germline ends. Germline CDR1 and CDR2: SGHAT and FQDESV (reference sequence). This CDR3 reads CASSFSIGSYQETQYF. The CDR3 coding sequence is TGTGCCAGCAGCTTTTCCATCGGGAGTTATCAAGAGACCCAGTACTTC.

The V and J genes are TRBV11-1 and TRBJ2-5; 11 nucleotides agree with TRBD2. There are 15 residues in the CDR3. V shed 2 bases, J shed 2 bases, and the junction held 1 base outside the gene matches. Germline V gene lookup returns CDR1 SGHAT and CDR2 FQDESV (reference sequence). CDR3 sequence: CASSLTSGGQETQYF. CDR3 bases: TGTGCCAGCAGCTTAACTAGCGGGGGACAAGAGACCCAGTACTTC. Full variable domain (outside the CDR3, taken from reference TRBV11-1 and TRBJ2-5): EAEVAQSPRYKITEKSQAVAFWCDPISGHATLYWYRQILGQGPELLVQFQDESVVDDSQLPKDRFSAERLKGVDSTLKIQPAELGDSAMYLCASSLTSGGQETQYFGPGTRLLVL.

The chain employs TRBV30 and TRBJ2-5, with D possibly matching TRBD2 (5 bases). The CDR3 runs 14 residues. Per germline, CDR1 GTSNPN and CDR2 SVGIG (reference sequence). V shed 3 bases and J shed 5 bases, with 16 bases lying between them. In nucleotides, the CDR3 is TGTGCCTGGAGCGAGGGTACTTTCTTCGAGACCCAGTACTTC. Translation: CAWSEGTFFETQYF. Complete variable domain (other parts from reference TRBV30 and TRBJ2-5): SQTIHQWPATLVQPVGSPLSLECTVEGTSNPNLYWYRQAAGRGLQLLFYSVGIGQISSEVPQNLSASRPQDRQFILSSKKLLLSDSGFYLCAWSEGTFFETQYFGPGTRLLVL.

This clone was seen once. The sample has other DNA sequences that encode this CDR3 too. The chain combines TRBV18 with TRBJ1-2; possible D gene TRBD1, 6 bases. The germline gives CDR1 KGHSH, CDR2 LQKENI. This CDR3 comprises 13 residues. Trimming cost V 6 bases and J 2 bases, with 10 bases left between them. In nucleotides, the CDR3 is TGTGCCAGCTCTCTCGACAGGAACTATGGCTACACCTTC. As protein: CASSLDRNYGYTF.

The rearrangement links TRBV28 to TRBJ2-5, with TRBD2 matching 15 bases. The V segment lost 8 bases and the J segment 11 bases; nucleotides outside the gene matches: 6. The CDR3 length is 13 residues. Looked up from germline, CDR1 is MDHEN and CDR2 is SYDVKM. The CDR3 DNA sequence: TGTGCCAGCCGGACTAGCGGGAGGGGAGAGCAGTACTTC. Encoded protein: CASRTSGRGEQYF.

The V call is TRBV7-2, the J call TRBJ2-3, with D unresolved. Germline V gene data show CDR1 as SGHTA and CDR2 as FQGNSA. V was shortened by 2 bases and J by 0 bases, with 9 bases between the two germline ends. The length of the CDR3 is 15 residues. The CDR3 spells CASSLNLGSTDTQYF. The CDR3 coding sequence is TGTGCCAGCAGCTTAAACCTAGGGAGCACAGATACGCAGTATTTT.

The chain recombines TRBV15 with TRBJ2-3; 13 nucleotides match TRBD2. The CDR3 contains 16 residues. V trimming: 4 bases; J trimming: 4 bases; junction bases outside the gene matches: 5. The germline CDR1 and CDR2 sequences are LNHNV and YYDKDF (reference sequence). CDR3: CATSNRLAGGSDTQYF. The CDR3 coding sequence is TGTGCCACCAGCAATCGACTAGCGGGAGGTTCAGATACGCAGTATTTT. Together with reference TRBV15 and TRBJ2-3, the CDR3 gives the full variable domain: DAMVIQNPRYQVTQFGKPVTLSCSQTLNHNVMYWYQQKSSQAPKLLFHYYDKDFNNEADTPDNFQSRRPNTSFCFLDIRSPGLGDTAMYLCATSNRLAGGSDTQYFGPGTRLTVL.